This TCR beta chain was identified in a study of T-cell reconstitution after alpha-beta-depleted transplantation in children. The CDR3 has 15 residues. Trimming took off 1 base at V and 4 bases at J, with 11 bases between the two ends. The table lists this clonotype with many counts. Its antigen is not identified. Study-wide points: It was newly produced T cells that mostly accounted for T-cell counts and diversity one year after transplant.

Molecular barcoding with unique molecular identifiers was used for the TCRbeta library. TCRdb re-analysed the PCR reads in MiXCR, keeping a single row per CDR3 protein. The sample consists of about 20,000 distinct CDR3 sequences, over 10% of them appearing once. The source is a female patient aged 2 to 10 who had a stem cell transplant for congenital amegakaryocytic thrombocytopenia, so the T cells may come from the graft donor. The input for sequencing was PBMCs, mostly from graft donor cells, taken 60 days after TCRalphabeta/CD19-depleted stem cell transplant. This chain uses TRBV12-3 or TRBV12-4 with TRBJ1-5, with TRBD1 as a possible D gene (6 bases). The CDR3 bases are TGTGCCAGCAGTTTAGACAGGGCCTATAATCAGCCCCAGCATTTT. As protein: CASSLDRAYNQPQHF.